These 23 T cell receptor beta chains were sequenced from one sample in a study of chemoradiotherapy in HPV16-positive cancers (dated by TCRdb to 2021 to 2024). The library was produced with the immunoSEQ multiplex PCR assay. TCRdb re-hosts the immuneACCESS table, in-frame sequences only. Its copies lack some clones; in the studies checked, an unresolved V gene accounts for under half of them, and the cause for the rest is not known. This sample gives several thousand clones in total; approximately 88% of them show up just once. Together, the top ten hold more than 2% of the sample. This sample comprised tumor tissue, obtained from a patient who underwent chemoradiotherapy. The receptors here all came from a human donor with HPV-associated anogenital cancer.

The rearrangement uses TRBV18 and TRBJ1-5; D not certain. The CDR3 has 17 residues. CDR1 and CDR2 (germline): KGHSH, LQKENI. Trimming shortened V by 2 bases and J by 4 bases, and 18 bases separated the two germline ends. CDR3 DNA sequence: TGTGCCAGCTCACCAAATAGTATGGATTTCGGAAATCAGCCCCAGCATTTT. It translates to CASSPNSMDFGNQPQHF.

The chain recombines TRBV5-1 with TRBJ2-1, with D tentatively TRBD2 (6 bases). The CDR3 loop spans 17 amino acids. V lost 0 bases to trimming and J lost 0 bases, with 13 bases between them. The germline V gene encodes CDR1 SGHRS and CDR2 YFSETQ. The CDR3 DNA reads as TGCGCCAGCAGCTTGGCCGGAGGGGTTAGCTCCTACAATGAGCAGTTCTTC. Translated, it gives CASSLAGGVSSYNEQFF.

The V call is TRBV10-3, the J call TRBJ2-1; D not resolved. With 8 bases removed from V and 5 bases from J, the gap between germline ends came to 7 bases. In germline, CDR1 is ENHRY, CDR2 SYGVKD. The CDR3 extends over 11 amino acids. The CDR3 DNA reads TGTGCCATCGGGGAAAACAATGAGCAGTTCTTC. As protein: CAIGENNEQFF.

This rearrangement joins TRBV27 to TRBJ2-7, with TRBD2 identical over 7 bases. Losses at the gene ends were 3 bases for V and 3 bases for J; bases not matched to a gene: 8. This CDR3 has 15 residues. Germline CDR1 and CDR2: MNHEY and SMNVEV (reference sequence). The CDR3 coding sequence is TGTGCCAGCAGTTTTAGCCTAGCGGCGTACTACGAGCAGTACTTC. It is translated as CASSFSLAAYYEQYF.

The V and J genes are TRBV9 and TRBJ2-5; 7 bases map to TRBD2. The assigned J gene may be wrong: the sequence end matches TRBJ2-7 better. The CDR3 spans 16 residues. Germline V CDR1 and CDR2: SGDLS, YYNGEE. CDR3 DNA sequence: TGTGCCAGCAGCGTAGATCCGGGGGGTGCTACGTACGAGCAGTACTTC. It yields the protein CASSVDPGGATYEQYF.

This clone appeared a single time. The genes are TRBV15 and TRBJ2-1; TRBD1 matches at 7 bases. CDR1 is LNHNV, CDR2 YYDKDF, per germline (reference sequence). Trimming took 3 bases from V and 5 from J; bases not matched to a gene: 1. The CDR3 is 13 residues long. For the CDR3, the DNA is TGTGCCACCAGCAGGGGACAGCACAATGAGCAGTTCTTC. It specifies CATSRGQHNEQFF.

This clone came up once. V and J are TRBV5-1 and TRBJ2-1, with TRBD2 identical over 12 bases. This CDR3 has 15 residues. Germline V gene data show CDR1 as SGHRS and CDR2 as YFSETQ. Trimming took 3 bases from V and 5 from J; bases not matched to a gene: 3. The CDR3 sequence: CASSYLAGGDNEQFF. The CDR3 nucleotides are TGCGCCAGCAGCTACCTAGCGGGAGGGGACAATGAGCAGTTCTTC. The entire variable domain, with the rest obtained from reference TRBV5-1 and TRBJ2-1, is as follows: KAGVTQTPRYLIKTRGQQVTLSCSPISGHRSVSWYQQTPGQGLQFLFEYFSETQRNKGNFPGRFSGRQFSNSRSEMNVSTLELGDSALYLCASSYLAGGDNEQFFGPGTRLTVL.

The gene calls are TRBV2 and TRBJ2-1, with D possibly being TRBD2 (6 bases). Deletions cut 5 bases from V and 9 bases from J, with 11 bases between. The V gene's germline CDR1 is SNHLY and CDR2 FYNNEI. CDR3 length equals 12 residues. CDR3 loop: CASSREIGEQFF. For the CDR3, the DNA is TGTGCCAGCAGTCGGGAGATTGGTGAGCAGTTCTTC.

CDR3 region: CASRQRQGTTGELFF. The CDR3, as DNA: TGTGCCAGCAGGCAGAGACAGGGAACGACCGGGGAGCTGTTTTTT. The chain combines TRBV6-6 with TRBJ2-2; 7 nucleotides line up with TRBD1. Germline V gives CDR1 MNHNY, CDR2 SVGAGI (reference sequence). This CDR3 is built from 15 residues. The trim removed 6 bases at V and 5 bases at J, leaving 9 bases unmatched.

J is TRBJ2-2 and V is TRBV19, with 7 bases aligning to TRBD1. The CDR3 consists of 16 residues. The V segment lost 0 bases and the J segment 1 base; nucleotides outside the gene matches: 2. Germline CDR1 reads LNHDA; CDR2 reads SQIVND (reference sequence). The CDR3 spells CASSIDRTGNTGELFF. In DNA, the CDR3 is TGTGCCAGTAGTATAGATAGGACAGGGAACACCGGGGAGCTGTTTTTT.

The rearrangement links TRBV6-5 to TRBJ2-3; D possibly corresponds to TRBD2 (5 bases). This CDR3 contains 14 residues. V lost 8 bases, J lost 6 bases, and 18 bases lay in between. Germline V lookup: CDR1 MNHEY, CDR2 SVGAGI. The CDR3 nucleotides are TGTGCCAGCGCTAAGCTACTAGTTTTGGATACGCAGTATTTT. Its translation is CASAKLLVLDTQYF.

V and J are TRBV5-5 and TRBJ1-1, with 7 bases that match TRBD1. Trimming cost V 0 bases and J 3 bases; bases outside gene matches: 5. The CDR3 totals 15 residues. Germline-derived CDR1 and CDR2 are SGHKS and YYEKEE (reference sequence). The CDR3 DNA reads TGTGCCAGCAGCTTGGTAATCGACAGGGACACTGAAGCTTTCTTT. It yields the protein CASSLVIDRDTEAFF.

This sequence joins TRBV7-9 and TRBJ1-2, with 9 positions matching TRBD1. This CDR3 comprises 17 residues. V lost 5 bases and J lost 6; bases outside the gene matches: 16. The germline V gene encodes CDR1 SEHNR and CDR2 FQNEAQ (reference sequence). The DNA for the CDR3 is TGTGCCAGCAGCCCTACCCGGGACAGGGCTGCGAGAGATGGCTACACCTTC. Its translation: CASSPTRDRAARDGYTF.

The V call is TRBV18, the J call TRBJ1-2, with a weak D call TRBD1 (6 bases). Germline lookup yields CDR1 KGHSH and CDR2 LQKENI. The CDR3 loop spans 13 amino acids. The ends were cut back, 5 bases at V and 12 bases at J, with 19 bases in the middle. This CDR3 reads CASSYTTGTLDTF. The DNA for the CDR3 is TGTGCCAGCTCATATACTACAGGGACCTTAGACACCTTC.

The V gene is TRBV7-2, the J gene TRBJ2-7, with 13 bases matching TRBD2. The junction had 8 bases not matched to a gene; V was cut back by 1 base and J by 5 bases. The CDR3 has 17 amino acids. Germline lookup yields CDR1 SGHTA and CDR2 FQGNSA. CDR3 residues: CASSLVGTSGTTNEQYF. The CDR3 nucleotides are TGTGCCAGCAGCTTAGTTGGGACTAGCGGGACCACTAACGAGCAGTACTTC.

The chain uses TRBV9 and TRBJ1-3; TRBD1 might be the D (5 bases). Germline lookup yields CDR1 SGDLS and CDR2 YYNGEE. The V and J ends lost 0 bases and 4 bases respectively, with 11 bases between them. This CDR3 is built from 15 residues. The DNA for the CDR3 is TGTGCCAGCAGCGTAGAGCCCGGGGGAGGAAACACCATATATTTT. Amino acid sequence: CASSVEPGGGNTIYF. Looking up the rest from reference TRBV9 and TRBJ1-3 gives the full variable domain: DSGVTQTPKHLITATGQRVTLRCSPRSGDLSVYWYQQSLDQGLQFLIQYYNGEERAKGNILERFSAQQFPDLHSELNLSSLELGDSALYFCASSVEPGGGNTIYFGEGSWLTVV.

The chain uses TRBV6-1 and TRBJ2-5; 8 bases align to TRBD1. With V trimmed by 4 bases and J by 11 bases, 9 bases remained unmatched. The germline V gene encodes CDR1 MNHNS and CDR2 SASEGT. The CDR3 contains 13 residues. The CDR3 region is CASSGTGSPSQYF. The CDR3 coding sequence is TGTGCCAGCAGTGGGACAGGGAGTCCGTCGCAGTACTTC.

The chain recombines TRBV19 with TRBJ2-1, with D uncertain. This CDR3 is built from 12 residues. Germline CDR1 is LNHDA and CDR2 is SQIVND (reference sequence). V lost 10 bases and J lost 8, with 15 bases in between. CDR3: CATQTQHHEQFF. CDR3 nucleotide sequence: TGTGCCACTCAGACCCAGCACCATGAGCAGTTCTTC.

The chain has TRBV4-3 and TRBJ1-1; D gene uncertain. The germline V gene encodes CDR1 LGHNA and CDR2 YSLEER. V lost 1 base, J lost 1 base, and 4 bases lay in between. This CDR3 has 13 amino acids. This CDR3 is CASSQVWNTEAFF. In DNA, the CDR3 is TGCGCCAGCAGCCAAGTCTGGAACACTGAAGCTTTCTTT.

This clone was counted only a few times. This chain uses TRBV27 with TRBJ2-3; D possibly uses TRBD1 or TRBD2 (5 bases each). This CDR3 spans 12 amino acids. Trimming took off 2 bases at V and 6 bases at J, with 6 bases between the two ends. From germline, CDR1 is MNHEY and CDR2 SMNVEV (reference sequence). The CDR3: CASSLGGDTQYF. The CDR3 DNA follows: TGTGCCAGCAGTTTAGGGGGTGATACGCAGTATTTT.

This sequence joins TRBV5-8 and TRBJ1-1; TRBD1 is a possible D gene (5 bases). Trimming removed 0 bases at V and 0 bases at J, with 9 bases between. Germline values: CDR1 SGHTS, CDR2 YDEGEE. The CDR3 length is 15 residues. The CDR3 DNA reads TGTGCCAGCAGCTTGGCCGGCAGGGTGAACACTGAAGCTTTCTTT. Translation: CASSLAGRVNTEAFF.

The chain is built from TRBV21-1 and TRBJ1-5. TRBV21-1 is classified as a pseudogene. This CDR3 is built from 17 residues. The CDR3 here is CASSKERGRRPSQPQHF. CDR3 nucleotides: TGTGCCAGCAGCAAAGAGCGGGGGCGACGTCCCTCTCAGCCCCAGCATTTT.

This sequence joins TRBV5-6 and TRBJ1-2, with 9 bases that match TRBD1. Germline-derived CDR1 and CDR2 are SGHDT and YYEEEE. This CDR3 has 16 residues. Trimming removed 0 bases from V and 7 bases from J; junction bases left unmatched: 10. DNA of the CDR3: TGTGCCAGCAGCTTGGGTTCTGGGACAGGGTTTTTTGGCTACACCTTC. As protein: CASSLGSGTGFFGYTF.